These T cell receptor beta chains were read from a single sample in a study of cytomegalovirus exposure and HLA in healthy donors. Using immunoSEQ multiplex PCR, the repertoire was profiled, and TCRdb retains in-frame clones only, with some absent. The sample has 100,000 to 150,000 clones, under 20% seen once; the top ten hold approximately 2.9%. Source material: PBMCs. The receptor source for this set is a female donor in good health and CMV-seropositive. CDR3s include the opening cysteine and the closing phenylalanine or tryptophan. D genes are given only for firm matches. A clone size is listed for some rows: how often the clone was seen (once, few, many), or a class if it is expanded.

v_gene	abundance	j_gene	d_gene	CDR3aa	CDR3nt
TRBV27	once	TRBJ2-7	TRBD1	CASSLTGGYSYEQYF	TGTGCCAGCAGTTTAACAGGGGGATACTCCTACGAGCAGTACTTC
TRBV4-1	few	TRBJ1-5	TRBD1	CASSPGTATFNQPQHF	TGCGCCAGCAGCCCGGGGACAGCTACCTTCAATCAGCCCCAGCATTTT
TRBV28	few	TRBJ2-7	TRBD1	CASSEPGQIVRYEQYF	TGTGCCAGCAGCGAACCGGGACAGATCGTTCGGTACGAGCAGTACTTC
TRBV5-1	NA	TRBJ1-2	NA	CASSLYFGANYGYTF	TGCGCCAGCAGCTTGTATTTCGGGGCTAACTATGGCTACACCTTC
TRBV18	NA	TRBJ1-2	NA	CASSPPGWGAEDYGYTF	TGTGCCAGCTCACCACCGGGGTGGGGCGCCGAGGACTATGGCTACACCTTC
TRBV12-5	few	TRBJ1-5	TRBD1	CASGLVPRQGRNQPQHF	TGTGCTAGTGGTTTGGTACCAAGACAGGGGAGGAATCAGCCCCAGCATTTT
TRBV4-3	NA	TRBJ1-5	TRBD1	CASSQDLARTGGGFQPQHF	TGCGCCAGCAGCCAAGATCTTGCTAGGACAGGGGGCGGTTTTCAGCCCCAGCATTTT
TRBV7-2	few	TRBJ1-1	TRBD1	CASSEQTGDTEAFF	TGTGCCAGCAGCGAACAGACAGGGGACACTGAAGCTTTCTTT
TRBV11-3	few	TRBJ2-1	TRBD2	CASSATGGGYNEQFF	TGTGCCAGCAGCGCCACGGGCGGGGGCTACAATGAGCAGTTCTTC
TRBV7-6	few	TRBJ1-6	NA	CASSPGGSPLHF	TGTGCCAGCAGCCCGGGGGGTTCACCCCTCCACTTT
TRBV5-6	NA	TRBJ2-1	NA	CASSFLPRGYNEQFF	TGTGCCAGCAGCTTTCTTCCCAGGGGCTACAATGAGCAGTTCTTC
TRBV5-1	few	TRBJ2-2	NA	CASSLNSYTGELFF	TGCGCCAGCAGCTTGAATAGTTACACCGGGGAGCTGTTTTTT
TRBV30	few	TRBJ2-1	TRBD2	CAWSGGTSGRVNEQFF	TGTGCCTGGAGTGGCGGGACTAGCGGGAGGGTCAATGAGCAGTTCTTC
TRBV5-1	few	TRBJ1-1	NA	CASSADRPTTEAFF	TGCGCCAGCAGCGCCGACAGGCCGACCACTGAAGCTTTCTTT
TRBV4-1	NA	TRBJ2-1	TRBD2	CASSPGTTSGGVEQFF	TGCGCCAGCAGCCCCGGGACGACTAGCGGGGGAGTTGAGCAGTTCTTC
TRBV27	few	TRBJ2-7	TRBD2	CASSPAGRYEQYF	TGTGCCAGCAGTCCAGCGGGGAGGTACGAGCAGTACTTC
TRBV5-4	NA	TRBJ1-1	TRBD1	CASSLRDRGDGNTEAFF	TGTGCCAGCAGCTTGCGGGACAGGGGTGACGGGAACACTGAAGCTTTCTTT
TRBV28	few	TRBJ1-2	TRBD1	CASKWDRGALSYTF	TGTGCCAGCAAATGGGACAGGGGGGCTTTGAGCTACACCTTC
TRBV2	NA	TRBJ2-7	NA	CASRPGSYEQYF	TGTGCCAGCAGACCCGGGAGCTACGAGCAGTACTTC
TRBV4-2	NA	TRBJ2-2	TRBD2	CASSRKTSGANTGELFF	TGTGCCAGCAGCCGCAAAACTAGCGGGGCGAACACCGGGGAGCTGTTTTTT
TRBV4-3	NA	TRBJ2-2	NA	CASSQVLAGWTNTGELFF	TGCGCCAGCAGCCAAGTTTTGGCAGGGTGGACCAACACCGGGGAGCTGTTTTTT
TRBV6-5	few	TRBJ1-4	NA	CASSPQGMANEKLFF	TGTGCCAGCAGTCCCCAGGGCATGGCTAATGAAAAACTGTTTTTT
TRBV2	few	TRBJ1-6	NA	CASSEEQSNSPLHF	TGTGCCAGCAGTGAGGAGCAGAGTAATTCACCCCTCCACTTT
TRBV7-6	NA	TRBJ2-2	NA	CASSLNRGTGELFF	TGTGCCAGCAGCTTAAATAGGGGAACTGGGGAGCTGTTTTTT
TRBV10-3	NA	TRBJ2-3	NA	CAISANQGTDTQYF	TGTGCCATCAGTGCCAATCAGGGCACAGATACGCAGTATTTT
TRBV7-2	NA	TRBJ2-3	NA	CASSLTTYTDTQYF	TGTGCCAGCAGCTTGACTACCTACACAGATACGCAGTATTTT
TRBV4-2	NA	TRBJ2-1	TRBD1	CASSPLDRDEQFF	TGTGCCAGCAGCCCCCTCGACAGGGACGAGCAGTTCTTC
TRBV28	NA	TRBJ1-2	NA	CASDSGERYYGYTF	TGTGCCAGTGATTCAGGGGAAAGATACTATGGCTACACCTTC
TRBV18	few	TRBJ1-4	NA	CASSHGPRGGEKLFF	TGTGCCAGCTCACACGGTCCCAGGGGAGGGGAAAAACTGTTTTTT
TRBV27	NA	TRBJ2-5	TRBD1	CASRQGAGETQYF	TGTGCCAGCCGACAGGGGGCAGGGGAGACCCAGTACTTC
TRBV6-5	NA	TRBJ2-1	NA	CASWGPQYNEQFF	TGTGCCAGCTGGGGCCCTCAATACAATGAGCAGTTCTTC
TRBV23-1	NA	TRBJ2-1	TRBD1	CASPGGQGRNEQFF	TGCGCCAGCCCCGGGGGACAGGGGCGCAATGAGCAGTTCTTC
TRBV6-1	few	TRBJ2-5	NA	CASSEGWEETQYF	TGTGCCAGCAGTGAAGGGTGGGAGGAGACCCAGTACTTC
TRBV30	few	TRBJ1-5	TRBD1	CAWTGQGFNQPQHF	TGTGCCTGGACCGGACAGGGGTTCAATCAGCCCCAGCATTTT
TRBV7-9	NA	TRBJ1-1	NA	CASSPYGGLNSEAFF	TGTGCCAGCAGCCCGTATGGGGGGTTAAACTCTGAAGCTTTCTTT
TRBV5-6	few	TRBJ1-4	NA	CASSLQVSEEKLFF	TGTGCCAGCAGCTTGCAAGTATCCGAGGAAAAACTGTTTTTT
TRBV11-2	NA	TRBJ2-1	NA	CASSSTRENEQFF	TGTGCCAGCAGCTCCACGAGGGAAAATGAGCAGTTCTTC
TRBV19	NA	TRBJ1-5	NA	CASSPHGGGNQPQHF	TGTGCCAGTAGTCCCCACGGGGGGGGCAATCAGCCCCAGCATTTT
TRBV9	NA	TRBJ1-4	NA	CASSVATDPWGGELFF	TGTGCCAGCAGCGTAGCTACGGACCCCTGGGGAGGGGAACTGTTTTTT
TRBV4-3	few	TRBJ2-3	NA	CASSQDIAADTQYF	TGCGCCAGCAGCCAAGACATCGCAGCAGATACGCAGTATTTT
TRBV14	few	TRBJ2-5	NA	CASSHLRVRETQYF	TGTGCCAGCAGCCACCTGAGGGTCCGGGAGACCCAGTACTTC